This T cell receptor (beta chain) is from a study of T cell responses to AZD1222 COVID-19 vaccine. Whole-study results and caveats: Spike-spanning, vaccine-associated CD4 TCRs were dominant at 160-218 and 743-854. Close to half of all spike-specific TCRs reportedly target regions of the variants that are unmutated.

A remark on this clone: The antigen is undetermined.

The repertoire was sequenced with immunoSEQ multiplex PCR; TCRdb's copy has only in-frame clones and lacks some. The table shows some 170,000 clones, with 94% occurring only once. The clonotype was recovered from an adult who received the AZD1222 COVID-19 vaccine. The material sequenced was peripheral blood, taken 28 days after the second AZD1222 dose.

CDR3 in amino acids: CASSQDRYGPKDNEQFF. CDR3 DNA sequence: TGTGCCAGCAGCCAAGATCGGTATGGACCAAAAGACAATGAGCAGTTCTTC. The chain uses TRBV14 and TRBJ2-1; the D is unclear. Germline V gives CDR1 SGHDN, CDR2 FVKESK. The CDR3 totals 17 residues. Trimming took off 0 bases at V and 5 bases at J, with 17 bases between the two ends.